The TCR beta chain under discussion was sequenced for a study of technical replicates of blood from several donors. CDR1 MGHRA and CDR2 YSYEKL come from the germline V gene. V lost 3 bases, J lost 4 bases, and 12 bases lay in between. The CDR3 is made up of 14 amino acids. Produced via immunoSEQ multiplex PCR; TCRdb's table is partial and in-frame only. The sample contains tens of thousands of clones, 90% to 95% of which appear only once. The receptor's source is a human donor in good health. Some clones in this sample may be carry-over from other donors' samples. The sequenced sample was PBMCs. The rearrangement uses TRBV4-1 and TRBJ1-1; weak D call: TRBD1 (5 bases). The CDR3 loop reads CASSHRGTPTEAFF. The CDR3 nucleotides are TGCGCCAGCAGCCATCGGGGGACGCCCACTGAAGCTTTCTTT.